This T cell receptor beta chain was obtained from a study of control samples from healthy donors and cancer patients. CDR1 SEHNR and CDR2 FQNEAQ come from the germline V gene (reference sequence). V was shortened by 1 base and J by 3 bases, with 12 bases between the two germline ends. The CDR3 runs to 15 residues. The protocol was immunoSEQ multiplex PCR, while the TCRdb copy is restricted to in-frame clones and leaves out a portion. The data hold tens of thousands of clones, with roughly 84% observed a single time. The sequenced material came from PBMCs. The clonotype originates from a man between 65 and 80 years old with lung cancer. The chain is built from TRBV7-9 and TRBJ1-2; D is unclear. The chain's CDR3 is CASSLVGQVDYGYTF. The CDR3 bases are TGTGCCAGCAGCTTAGTGGGCCAAGTGGACTATGGCTACACCTTC.